A selection of T cell receptor beta chains follows, all from one sample in a study of T cell changes during pregnancy in multiple sclerosis. Profiled with immunoSEQ multiplex PCR; TCRdb holds only in-frame clones, not every one. The table lists 30,000 to 45,000 clones, 92% of them singletons. Sample: CD4+ T cells from peripheral blood mononuclear cells, taken after pregnancy. The receptors here all came from a female donor in good health, enrolled as a control in a pregnancy study. The CDR3 runs from the conserved cysteine through the conserved F or W. D genes are given only for firm matches. Some rows have no size entry. The others give once, few or many, or a class for an expanded clone.

V	J	D	size	DNA	CDR3
TRBV7-6	TRBJ1-6	.	few	TGTGCCAGCAGCCCCGGGGGTTCACCCCTCCACTTT	CASSPGGSPLHF
TRBV7-9	TRBJ1-1	.	.	TGTGCCAGCAGCTTGCGATTAATGAACACTGAAGCTTTCTTT	CASSLRLMNTEAFF
TRBV5-4	TRBJ2-5	TRBD2	.	TGTGCCAGCAGCCAAGAGGGACTAGCGGGAGGAGAGACCCAGTACTTC	CASSQEGLAGGETQYF
TRBV5-1	TRBJ1-1	TRBD1	.	TGCGCCAGCAGCGGACAGGGAGAAGCTTTCTTT	CASSGQGEAFF
TRBV5-4	TRBJ1-6	TRBD1	.	TGTGCCAGCAGCCCGACGACAGGGAACAATTCACCCCTCCACTTT	CASSPTTGNNSPLHF
TRBV4-2	TRBJ2-1	.	.	TGTGCCAGCAGCCAAGATGTCGGGACCGGGACTGGCAACTACAATGAGCAGTTCTTC	CASSQDVGTGTGNYNEQFF
TRBV7-2	TRBJ2-2	.	.	TGTGCCAGCAGCTTAGCGAGGCGCGGGGACGGGGAGCTGTTTTTT	CASSLARRGDGELFF
TRBV2	TRBJ1-3	.	.	TGTGCCAGCAGTGAAGCGCGGGGTTCCTCTGGAAACACCATATATTTT	CASSEARGSSGNTIYF
TRBV25-1	TRBJ2-5	.	.	TGTGCCAGCAGTGAATTTGGCGGCTACCAAGAGACCCAGTACTTC	CASSEFGGYQETQYF
TRBV5-1	TRBJ2-3	.	.	TGCGCCAGCAGCCCCCACGTTACTTCAGATACGCAGTATTTT	CASSPHVTSDTQYF
TRBV15	TRBJ2-5	.	.	TGTGCCACCAGCAGAGATTTAGTGGAGACCCAGTACTTC	CATSRDLVETQYF
TRBV18	TRBJ2-5	.	.	TGTGCCAGCTCACCTAAAGAGACCCAGTACTTC	CASSPKETQYF
TRBV7-2	TRBJ1-1	.	.	TGTGCCAGCAGCTTACGGGTCACGGGGGGAGAAGCTTTCTTT	CASSLRVTGGEAFF
TRBV18	TRBJ1-1	.	.	TGTGCCAGCTCACCCCAACCCCCTGGACACCCGAACACTGAAGCTTTCTTT	CASSPQPPGHPNTEAFF
TRBV14	TRBJ2-7	.	medium-sized	TGTGCCAGCAGCCAAGGGAGGGCGAGCTACGAGCAGTACTTC	CASSQGRASYEQYF
TRBV7-8	TRBJ1-2	TRBD1	.	TGTGCCAGCGGAGCCGGGACAGAAAACTATGGCTACACCTTC	CASGAGTENYGYTF
TRBV5-1	TRBJ1-1	.	.	TGCGCCAGCAGCTTAGGAGGGGTGAACACTGAAGCTTTCTTT	CASSLGGVNTEAFF
TRBV29-1	TRBJ2-1	TRBD2	.	TGCAGCGTTGGGGTAGCGGGAGGATCCTACAATGAGCAGTTCTTC	CSVGVAGGSYNEQFF
TRBV28	TRBJ2-3	TRBD2	.	TGTGCCAGCAGTTTCCCAGCGGGAGTAAGGAAGGGCACAGATACGCAGTATTTT	CASSFPAGVRKGTDTQYF
TRBV14	TRBJ1-1	.	.	TGTGCCAGCAGCCTCCTAGGAGGGCGAAGCACTGAAGCTTTCTTT	CASSLLGGRSTEAFF
TRBV12-5	TRBJ1-1	TRBD1	.	TGTGCTAGTGGTTTGGTGGGGACAGGGATTATGAACACTGAAGCTTTCTTT	CASGLVGTGIMNTEAFF
TRBV5-4	TRBJ1-4	.	.	TGTGCCAGCAGCTTGGCCGGGGAGAGTGAAAAACTGTTTTTT	CASSLAGESEKLFF
TRBV29-1	TRBJ1-3	TRBD1	.	TGCAGCGGACAGGGTGTATCTGGAAACACCATATATTTT	CSGQGVSGNTIYF
TRBV11-2	TRBJ1-4	.	.	TGTGCCAGCAGCGGGGGGGCTCGGAATGAAAAACTGTTTTTT	CASSGGARNEKLFF
TRBV4-2	TRBJ2-3	TRBD2	once	TGTGCCAGCAGCCCCGGACTAGCGGGAGGGTTAGATACGCAGTATTTT	CASSPGLAGGLDTQYF
TRBV7-9	TRBJ1-4	TRBD1	.	TGTGCCAGCAGCATCAGACAGGGGCAAGTCACTAATGAAAAACTGTTTTTT	CASSIRQGQVTNEKLFF
TRBV29-1	TRBJ2-7	TRBD2	.	TGCAGCGTTGGGGAGGGAGGAACCTACGAGCAGTACTTC	CSVGEGGTYEQYF
TRBV10-1	TRBJ1-2	TRBD1	.	TGCGCCAGCAGTGGGGACAGGGGAAGTGGCTACACCTTC	CASSGDRGSGYTF
TRBV27	TRBJ1-1	.	.	TGTGCCAGCAGGCTAGCAGGGGCCCCCGGTGAAGCTTTCTTT	CASRLAGAPGEAFF